These 7 T cell receptor beta chains were sequenced from one sample in a study of tumor-infiltrating lymphocytes in primary liver carcinoma. The source material, roughly 18-33 mg of unsorted bulk tissue, was used to co-extract RNA and DNA. A primer matching the constant region was used to make TCR beta cDNA from about 500 ng of total RNA. Construction of TCR beta libraries relied on three successive nested multiplex PCR rounds employing slightly modified ARM-PCR. TRBV1-TRBV30 forward primers paired with a C-beta reverse primer drove the first two PCR rounds, around 9 cycles each. In TCRdb, the multiplex PCR reads were re-called with MiXCR into one record per CDR3 protein. The table shows tens of thousands of distinct CDR3 sequences, with 73% occurring only once. The sequenced sample consisted of liver tumor tissue from sampling region 2. The sample's subset: tumor region T2, inferior pole. The receptors shown here come from a man aged 40-55 years with primary liver carcinoma and hepatitis B virus infection.

The rearrangement joins TRBV30 to TRBJ2-2; a possible D gene is TRBD2 (5 bases). The CDR3 has 14 amino acids. The germline V gene has CDR1 GTSNPN and CDR2 SVGIG (reference sequence). The V gene lost 6 bases and the J gene lost 3 bases, with 14 bases spanning the gap. The CDR3 DNA reads as TGTGCCTGTAGAGTTCAGGAGGACACCGGGGAGCTGTTTTTT. Translated: CACRVQEDTGELFF.

Points on this clonotype: Germline is not matched at one junction end, which may reflect a read error. J is TRBJ2-6 and V is TRBV14; perhaps D is TRBD1 or TRBD2 (5 bases each). This CDR3 spans 19 amino acids. In germline, CDR1 is SGHDN, CDR2 FVKESK. CDR3 DNA: TGTGCCATCAACCAAGTCGCCGGATGGGTCGGGGCTGGGGCCAACATCCTGACTTTC. Amino acids: CAINQVAGWVGAGANILTF. The full variable domain, in which reference TRBV14 and TRBJ2-6 provide the parts outside the CDR3, is EAGVTQFPSHSVIEKGQTVTLRCDPISGHDNLYWYRRVMGKEIKFLLHFVKESKQDESGMPNNRFLAERTGGTYSTLKVQPAELEDSGVYFCAINQVAGWVGAGANILTFGAGSRLTVL.

The chain has TRBV7-2 and TRBJ2-7; perhaps TRBD2 as D (5 bases). Germline CDR1 and CDR2: SGHTA and FQGNSA. There are 14 residues in the CDR3. Trimming removed 4 bases at V and 2 bases at J, with 12 bases between. In DNA form, the CDR3 reads TGTGCCAGCAGCTCCAGTCTCGGGGCCTACGAGCAGTACTTC. It codes for CASSSSLGAYEQYF.

A remark on this clonotype: It is likely a read error, because the conserved phenylalanine at the end of the CDR3 is missing. J is TRBJ2-7 and V is TRBV7-2, with 10 bases identical to TRBD2. The germline V gene has CDR1 SGHTA and CDR2 FQGNSA. The CDR3 covers 14 residues. V shed 5 bases, J shed 3 bases, and the junction held 4 bases outside the gene matches. Here the CDR3 reads CASSPLAGSYEQYI. CDR3 DNA: TGTGCCAGCAGCCCACTAGCGGGAAGCTACGAGCAGTACATC.

Note on this clonotype: This likely comes from a read error, as the CDR3 has no conserved phenylalanine or tryptophan at its end. Because the CDR3's place on the DNA is in doubt, the DNA is left out and the CDR3 is given as listed by TCRdb. The genes are TRBV11-2 and TRBJ2-5; the DNA was not used to check the table's D call, TRBD1. Germline CDR1 is SGHAT and CDR2 is FQNNGV. The CDR3 sequence runs 18 residues, both termini included. The chain's CDR3 is CASSPSSIQGTGRETRYL.

The V and J genes are TRBV10-3 and TRBJ2-5, with 7 bases identical to TRBD1. The CDR3 extends over 14 amino acids. Germline V lookup: CDR1 ENHRY, CDR2 SYGVKD. Germline trimming cut 4 bases from V and 4 bases from J; bases unmatched to any gene: 6. In nucleotides, the CDR3 is TGTGCCATCAGTGGACAGGGAACCCGAGAGACCCAGTACTTC. Translation: CAISGQGTRETQYF.

The CDR3: CASSPRTPVDSRPHF. The CDR3 region has the DNA TGTGCCAGCAGCCCAAGGACTCCAGTGGATTCACGCCCCCACTTT. V is TRBV5-6 and J is TRBJ1-6; the D is unclear. The CDR3 runs to 15 residues. The germline gives CDR1 SGHDT, CDR2 YYEEEE. V was trimmed by 4 bases and J by 18 bases, leaving 26 bases between them.